This TCR beta chain stems from a study of T-cell reconstitution after alpha-beta-depleted transplantation in children. TCRbeta library construction was performed incorporating unique molecular identifiers. TCRdb processed the PCR reads anew with MiXCR; each CDR3 protein has one entry. Altogether more than 300,000 distinct CDR3 sequences are present, around 16% being singletons, with the ten largest covering about 41%. This clonotype was detected a few times. V lost 0 bases, J lost 3 bases, and 18 bases lay in between. Germline V CDR1 and CDR2: DFQATT, SNEGSKA (reference sequence). The CDR3 totals 16 residues.

The sequence derives from a male patient between 2 and 15 years old who had a stem cell transplant for acute lymphoblastic leukemia, so the T cells may come from the graft donor. The sample was PBMCs, mostly from graft donor cells, taken 360 days after TCRalphabeta/CD19-depleted stem cell transplant. The chain recombines TRBV20-1 with TRBJ2-7; weak D call: TRBD2 (5 bases). This CDR3 reads CSARDPPERAHYEQYF. The DNA of the CDR3 is TGCAGTGCTAGAGATCCCCCCGAGAGGGCCCACTACGAGCAGTACTTC.